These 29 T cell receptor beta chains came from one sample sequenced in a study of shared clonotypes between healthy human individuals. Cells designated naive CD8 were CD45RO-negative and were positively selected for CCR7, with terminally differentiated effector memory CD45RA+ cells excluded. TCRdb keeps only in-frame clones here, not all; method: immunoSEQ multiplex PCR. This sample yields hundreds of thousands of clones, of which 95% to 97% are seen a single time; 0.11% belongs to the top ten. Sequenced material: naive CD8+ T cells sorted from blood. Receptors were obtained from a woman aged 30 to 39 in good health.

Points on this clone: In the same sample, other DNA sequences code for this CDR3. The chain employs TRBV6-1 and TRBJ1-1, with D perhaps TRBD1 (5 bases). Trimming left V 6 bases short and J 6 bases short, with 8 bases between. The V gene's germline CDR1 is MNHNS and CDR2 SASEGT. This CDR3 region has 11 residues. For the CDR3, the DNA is TGTGCCAGCAGGGGGGGACCTGAAGCTTTCTTT. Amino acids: CASRGGPEAFF.

DNA of the CDR3: TGCGCCAGCAGTGAGTCGAGGAGGGATAAGTACTTC. Translating gives CASSESRRDKYF. The V gene is TRBV10-2, the J gene TRBJ2-7, with D possibly TRBD2 on 6 matching bases. V shed 0 bases and J shed 11 bases, with 11 bases lying between them. The germline V gene encodes CDR1 WSHSY and CDR2 SAAADI. The CDR3 length is 12 residues.

DNA of the CDR3: TGCGCCAGCAGCTCCCCCGGTACTCTCTATGGCTACACCTTC. Its protein product is CASSSPGTLYGYTF. This chain links TRBV5-1 with TRBJ1-2; D is uncertain. Germline-derived CDR1 and CDR2 are SGHRS and YFSETQ. This CDR3 comprises 14 residues. V lost 3 bases, J lost 4 bases, and 13 bases lay in between.

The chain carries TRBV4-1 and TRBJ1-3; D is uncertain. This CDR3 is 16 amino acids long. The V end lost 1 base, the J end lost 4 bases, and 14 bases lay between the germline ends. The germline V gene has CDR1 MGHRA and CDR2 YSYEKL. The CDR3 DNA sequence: TGCGCCAGCAGCCAAGCCCCGCAAAGCCCAGGAAACACCATATATTTT. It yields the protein CASSQAPQSPGNTIYF.

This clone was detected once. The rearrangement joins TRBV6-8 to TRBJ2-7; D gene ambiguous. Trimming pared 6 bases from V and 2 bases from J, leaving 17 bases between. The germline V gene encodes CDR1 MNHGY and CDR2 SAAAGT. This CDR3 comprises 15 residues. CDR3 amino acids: CASSSDPRLPYEQYF. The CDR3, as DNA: TGTGCCAGCAGCTCCGACCCCAGACTCCCCTACGAGCAGTACTTC.

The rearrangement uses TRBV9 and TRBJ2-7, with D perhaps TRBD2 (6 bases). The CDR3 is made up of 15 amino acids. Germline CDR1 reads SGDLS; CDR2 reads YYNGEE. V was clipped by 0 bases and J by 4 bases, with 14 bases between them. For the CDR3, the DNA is TGTGCCAGCAGCGTAGACGGAGGGGTTGGTTACGAGCAGTACTTC. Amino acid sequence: CASSVDGGVGYEQYF.

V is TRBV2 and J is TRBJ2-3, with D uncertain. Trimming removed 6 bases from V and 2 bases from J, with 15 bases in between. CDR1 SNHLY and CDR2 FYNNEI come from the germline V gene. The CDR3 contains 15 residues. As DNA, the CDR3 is TGTGCCAGCAGCGTCAAAGGGCCTGTCACAGATACGCAGTATTTT. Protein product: CASSVKGPVTDTQYF.

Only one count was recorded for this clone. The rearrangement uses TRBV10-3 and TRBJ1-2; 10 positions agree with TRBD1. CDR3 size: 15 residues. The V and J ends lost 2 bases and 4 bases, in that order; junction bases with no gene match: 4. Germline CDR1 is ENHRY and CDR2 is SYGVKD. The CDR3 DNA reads TGTGCCATCAGTGAGGGGACAGGGGCCCCCTATGGCTACACCTTC. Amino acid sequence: CAISEGTGAPYGYTF.

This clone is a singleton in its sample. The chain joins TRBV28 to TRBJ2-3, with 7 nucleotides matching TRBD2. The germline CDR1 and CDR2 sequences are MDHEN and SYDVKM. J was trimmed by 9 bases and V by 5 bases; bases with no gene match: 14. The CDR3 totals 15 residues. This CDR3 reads CASSPRLGMGGTQYF. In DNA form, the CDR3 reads TGTGCCAGCAGTCCCCGACTGGGCATGGGGGGGACGCAGTATTTT.

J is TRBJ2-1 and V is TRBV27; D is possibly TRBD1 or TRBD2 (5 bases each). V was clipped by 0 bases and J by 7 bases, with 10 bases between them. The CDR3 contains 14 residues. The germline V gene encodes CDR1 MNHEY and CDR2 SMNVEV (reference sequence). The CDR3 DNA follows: TGTGCCAGCAGTTTATCCGCTGGGGGTAATGAGCAGTTCTTC. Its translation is CASSLSAGGNEQFF.

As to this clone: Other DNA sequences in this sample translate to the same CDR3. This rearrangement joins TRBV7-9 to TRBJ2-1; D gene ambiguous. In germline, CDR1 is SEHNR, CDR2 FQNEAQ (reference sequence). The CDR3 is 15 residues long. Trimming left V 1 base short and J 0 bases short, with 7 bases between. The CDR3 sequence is CASSLVGSSYNEQFF. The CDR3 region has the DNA TGTGCCAGCAGCTTAGTCGGTTCCTCCTACAATGAGCAGTTCTTC.

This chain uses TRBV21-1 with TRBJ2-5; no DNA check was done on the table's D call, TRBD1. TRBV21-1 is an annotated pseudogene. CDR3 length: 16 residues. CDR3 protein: CASSKLGQKAKETQYF. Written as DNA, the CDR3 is TGTGCCAGCAGCAAATTGGGGCAGAAAGCTAAAGAGACCCAGTACTTC.

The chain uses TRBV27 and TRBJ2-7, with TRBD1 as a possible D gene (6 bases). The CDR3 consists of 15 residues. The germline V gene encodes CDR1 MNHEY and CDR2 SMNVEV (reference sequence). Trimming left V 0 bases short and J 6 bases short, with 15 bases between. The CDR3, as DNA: TGTGCCAGCAGTTTATCGACAGGAGGTTTAGGCGAGCAGTACTTC. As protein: CASSLSTGGLGEQYF.

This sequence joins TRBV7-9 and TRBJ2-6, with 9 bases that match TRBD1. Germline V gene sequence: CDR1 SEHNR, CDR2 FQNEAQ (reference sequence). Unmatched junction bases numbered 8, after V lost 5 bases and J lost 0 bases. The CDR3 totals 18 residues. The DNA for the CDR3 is TGTGCCAGCAGCCCACAGGGGGCGCACCCCTCTGGGGCCAACGTCCTGACTTTC. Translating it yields CASSPQGAHPSGANVLTF.

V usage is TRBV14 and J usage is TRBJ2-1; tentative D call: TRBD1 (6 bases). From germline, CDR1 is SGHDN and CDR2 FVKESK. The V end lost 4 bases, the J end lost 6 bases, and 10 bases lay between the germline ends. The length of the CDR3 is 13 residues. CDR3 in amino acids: CASSLQGINEQFF. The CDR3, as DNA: TGTGCCAGCAGCCTACAGGGAATCAATGAGCAGTTCTTC.

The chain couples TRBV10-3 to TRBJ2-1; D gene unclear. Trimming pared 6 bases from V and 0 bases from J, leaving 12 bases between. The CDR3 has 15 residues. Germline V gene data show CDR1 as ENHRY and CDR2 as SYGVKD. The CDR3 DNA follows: TGTGCCATCAGGGTGGGCGAGAGCTCCTACAATGAGCAGTTCTTC. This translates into CAIRVGESSYNEQFF.

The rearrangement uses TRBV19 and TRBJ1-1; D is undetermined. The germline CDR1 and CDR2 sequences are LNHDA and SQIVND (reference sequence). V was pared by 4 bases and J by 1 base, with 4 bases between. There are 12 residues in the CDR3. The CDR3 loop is CASSKPNTEAFF. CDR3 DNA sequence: TGTGCCAGTAGTAAGCCGAACACTGAAGCTTTCTTT.

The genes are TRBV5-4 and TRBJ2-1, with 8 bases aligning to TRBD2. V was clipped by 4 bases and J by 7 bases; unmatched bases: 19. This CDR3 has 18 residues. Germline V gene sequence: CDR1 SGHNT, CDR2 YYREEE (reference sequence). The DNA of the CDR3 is TGTGCCAGCAGCCAGCGCCGGGGCCATCCTAGCGGGCGAAATGAGCAGTTCTTC. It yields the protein CASSQRRGHPSGRNEQFF.

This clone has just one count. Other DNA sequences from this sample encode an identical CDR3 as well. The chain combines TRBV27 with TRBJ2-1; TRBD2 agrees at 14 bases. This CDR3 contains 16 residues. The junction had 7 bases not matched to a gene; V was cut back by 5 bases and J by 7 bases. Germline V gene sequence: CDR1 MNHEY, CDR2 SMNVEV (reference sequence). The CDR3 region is CASSPGTSGSRNEQFF. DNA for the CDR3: TGTGCCAGCAGTCCCGGGACTAGCGGGAGTAGAAATGAGCAGTTCTTC.

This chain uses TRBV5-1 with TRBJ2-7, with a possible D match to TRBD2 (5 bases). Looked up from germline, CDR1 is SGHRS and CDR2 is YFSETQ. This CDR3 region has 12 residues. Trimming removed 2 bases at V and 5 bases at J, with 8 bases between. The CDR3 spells CASSFTSNEQYF. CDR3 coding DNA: TGCGCCAGCAGCTTTACTAGTAACGAGCAGTACTTC.

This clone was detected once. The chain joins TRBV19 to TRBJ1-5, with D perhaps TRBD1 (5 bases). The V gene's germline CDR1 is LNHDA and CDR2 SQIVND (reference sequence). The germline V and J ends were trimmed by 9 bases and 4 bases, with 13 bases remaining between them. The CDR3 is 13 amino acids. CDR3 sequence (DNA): TGTGCCAGCCACCACTCAGGGAATCAGCCCCAGCATTTT. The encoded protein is CASHHSGNQPQHF. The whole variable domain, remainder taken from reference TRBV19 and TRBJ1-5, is DGGITQSPKYLFRKEGQNVTLSCEQNLNHDAMYWYRQDPGQGLRLIYYSQIVNDFQKGDIAEGYSVSREKKESFPLTVTSAQKNPTAFYLCASHHSGNQPQHFGDGTRLSIL.

CDR3 sequence: CASSHGEAFF. In nucleotides, the CDR3 is TGTGCCAGCAGTCACGGAGAAGCTTTCTTT. The chain joins TRBV28 to TRBJ1-1; no definite D call. The length of the CDR3 is 10 residues. Per the germline V gene, CDR1 is MDHEN and CDR2 is SYDVKM. V was cut by 5 bases and J by 8 bases, with 6 bases left in between.

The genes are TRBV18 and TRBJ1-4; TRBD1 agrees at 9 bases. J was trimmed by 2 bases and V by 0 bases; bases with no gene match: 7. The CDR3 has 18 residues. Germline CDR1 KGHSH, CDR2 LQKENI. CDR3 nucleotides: TGTGCCAGCTCACCACCTAAAGGACAGGGGCCCACTAATGAAAAACTGTTTTTT. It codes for CASSPPKGQGPTNEKLFF.

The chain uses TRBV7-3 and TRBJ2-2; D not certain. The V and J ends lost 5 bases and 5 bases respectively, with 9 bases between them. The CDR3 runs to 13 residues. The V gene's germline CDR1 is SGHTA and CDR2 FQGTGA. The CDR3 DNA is TGTGCCAGCAGCCACGTAGGGACCGGGGAGCTGTTTTTT. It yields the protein CASSHVGTGELFF.

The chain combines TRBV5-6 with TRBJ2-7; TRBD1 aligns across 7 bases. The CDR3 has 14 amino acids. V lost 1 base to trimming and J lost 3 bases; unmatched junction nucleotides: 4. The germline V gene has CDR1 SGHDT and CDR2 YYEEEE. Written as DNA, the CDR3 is TGTGCCAGCAGCTTGAGGGACAGTATCTACGAGCAGTACTTC. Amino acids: CASSLRDSIYEQYF.

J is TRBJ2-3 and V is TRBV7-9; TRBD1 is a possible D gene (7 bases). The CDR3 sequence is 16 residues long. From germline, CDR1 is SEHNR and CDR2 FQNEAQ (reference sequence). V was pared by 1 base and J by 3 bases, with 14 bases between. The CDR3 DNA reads TGTGCCAGCAGCTTAGGACAGGGAGGCGGGACAGATACGCAGTATTTT. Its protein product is CASSLGQGGGTDTQYF.

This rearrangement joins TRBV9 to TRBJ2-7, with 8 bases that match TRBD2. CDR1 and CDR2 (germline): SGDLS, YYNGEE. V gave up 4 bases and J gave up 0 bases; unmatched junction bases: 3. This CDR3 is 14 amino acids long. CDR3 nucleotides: TGTGCCAGCAGCACAAGCGGGAGCTCCTACGAGCAGTACTTC. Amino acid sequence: CASSTSGSSYEQYF.

CDR3 residues: CASSAGLAGGEEQFF. CDR3 DNA: TGTGCCAGCAGTGCGGGACTAGCGGGAGGGGAGGAGCAGTTCTTC. The chain links TRBV2 to TRBJ2-1; 16 bases agree with TRBD2. The germline V gene has CDR1 SNHLY and CDR2 FYNNEI. This CDR3 has 15 amino acids. The V gene end was trimmed by 4 bases and the J gene end by 10 bases; junction bases not matched to a gene: 4.

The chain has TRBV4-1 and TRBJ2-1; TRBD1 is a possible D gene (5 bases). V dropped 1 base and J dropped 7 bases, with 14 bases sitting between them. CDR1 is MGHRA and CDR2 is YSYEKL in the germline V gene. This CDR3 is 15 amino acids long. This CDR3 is CASSQGQGYVNEQFF. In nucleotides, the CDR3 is TGCGCCAGCAGCCAAGGGCAGGGCTATGTTAATGAGCAGTTCTTC.